This T cell receptor (beta chain) was identified during a study of siplizumab effects on memory and regulatory T cells. Sequenced by immunoSEQ multiplex PCR; TCRdb stores in-frame clones only, minus some. The table lists over 90,000 clones, roughly 90% of them singletons, with roughly 1.1% in the top ten. The V gene lost 4 bases and the J gene lost 0 bases, with 17 bases spanning the gap. Germline lookup yields CDR1 SGHDT and CDR2 YYEEEE. The CDR3 is 18 residues long. This chain connects TRBV5-6 to TRBJ2-6; D may be TRBD2 (5 bases). This clonotype was sampled from a human donor in good health. The sample comprised CD4+ T cells sorted from blood. CDR3 in amino acids: CASSLVSRVNSGANVLTF. The CDR3 region has the DNA TGTGCCAGCAGCCTGGTTTCGAGGGTAAACTCTGGGGCCAACGTCCTGACTTTC. Filled out from reference TRBV5-6 and TRBJ2-6, the complete variable domain reads DAGVTQSPTHLIKTRGQQVTLRCSPKSGHDTVSWYQQALGQGPQFIFQYYEEEERQRGNFPDRFSGHQFPNYSSELNVNALLLGDSALYLCASSLVSRVNSGANVLTFGAGSRLTVL.